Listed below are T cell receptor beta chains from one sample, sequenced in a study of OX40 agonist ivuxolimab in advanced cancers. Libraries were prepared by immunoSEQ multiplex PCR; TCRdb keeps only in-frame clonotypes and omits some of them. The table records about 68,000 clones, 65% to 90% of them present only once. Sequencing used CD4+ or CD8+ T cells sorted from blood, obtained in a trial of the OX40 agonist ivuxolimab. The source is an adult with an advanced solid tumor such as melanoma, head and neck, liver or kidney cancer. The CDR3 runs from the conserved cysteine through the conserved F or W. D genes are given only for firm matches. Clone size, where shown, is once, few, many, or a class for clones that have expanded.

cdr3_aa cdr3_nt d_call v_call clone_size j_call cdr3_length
CASSQPGLASYNEQFF TGTGCCAGCAGCCAACCGGGACTAGCTTCCTACAATGAGCAGTTCTTC TRBD2 TRBV4-2 . TRBJ2-1 16
CASSYADASGNTIYF TGTGCCAGCAGTTACGCCGACGCATCTGGAAACACCATATATTTT . TRBV6-5 . TRBJ1-3 15
CASSPGTGNYGYTF TGTGCCAGCAGCCCGGGGACAGGGAACTATGGCTACACCTTC TRBD1 TRBV9 . TRBJ1-2 14
CASSLSRVEHYEQYF TGCGCCAGCAGCTTAAGCAGGGTGGAACACTACGAGCAGTACTTC . TRBV5-1 . TRBJ2-7 15
CAWSAMGGPQGNEQFF TGTGCCTGGAGTGCGATGGGCGGTCCCCAGGGTAATGAGCAGTTCTTC . TRBV30 . TRBJ2-1 16
CASSLGTSRSVTDTQYF TGTGCCAGCAGCTTAGGGACTAGCCGCTCTGTCACAGATACGCAGTATTTT TRBD2 TRBV5-4 . TRBJ2-3 17
CAISGGTARYQFF TGTGCCATCAGTGGGGGGACCGCTCGTTACCAGTTCTTC . TRBV10-3 . TRBJ2-1 13
CASRVLAGGFNEQFF TGTGCCAGCAGGGTACTAGCGGGAGGCTTCAATGAGCAGTTCTTC TRBD2 TRBV6-1 few TRBJ2-1 15
CASAAGWTGANVLTF TGTGCCAGCGCGGCAGGGTGGACTGGGGCCAACGTCCTGACTTTC . TRBV2 . TRBJ2-6 15
CASLFMRQPNYGYTF TGTGCCAGCTTATTTATGCGGCAGCCCAACTATGGCTACACCTTC . TRBV7-2 . TRBJ1-2 15
CASSGTGGEDEQYF TGCGCCAGCAGTGGGACAGGGGGCGAAGACGAGCAGTACTTC TRBD1 TRBV10-1 . TRBJ2-7 14
CASSLTWSGAGYF TGTGCCAGCAGCTTGACGTGGAGCGGGGCCGGGTACTTC TRBD2 TRBV5-6 . TRBJ2-5 13
CASSGDNEQFF TGTGCCAGCTCAGGTGACAATGAGCAGTTCTTC . TRBV18 . TRBJ2-1 11
CASSATGTGGGNYGYTF TGTGCCAGTAGTGCTACCGGGACAGGAGGGGGCAACTATGGCTACACCTTC TRBD1 TRBV19 once TRBJ1-2 17
CASSQSVPRGGTNTGELFF TGCGCCAGCAGCCAAAGTGTTCCTCGGGGCGGGACGAACACCGGGGAGCTGTTTTTT . TRBV4-1 . TRBJ2-2 19
CASSQDRGGGTGDYNEQFF TGCGCCAGCAGCCAAGATAGAGGGGGGGGGACAGGGGATTACAATGAGCAGTTCTTC TRBD1 TRBV4-1 . TRBJ2-1 19
CASSGTVGRASNEQFF TGTGCCAGCAGCGGTACTGTCGGGAGGGCCTCCAATGAGCAGTTCTTC TRBD2 TRBV9 . TRBJ2-1 16